This T cell receptor (beta chain) came from a study of cytomegalovirus exposure and HLA in healthy donors. The study's findings and limits: A later analysis linked a missense variant in DCLRE1C to the trimming of TCR beta V and J genes. As a later analysis revealed, the rate of TCR association differed by HLA locus, with DRB1 most and HLA-C fewest. Judged likely to be a sequencing artifact was a cluster of highly shared sequence variants.

PCR involved 60 Vbeta and 13 Jbeta primers. The assay was immunoSEQ multiplex PCR, and TCRdb's table has in-frame clones only and misses some. The data show around 130,000 clones, just under 80% seen once. In this sample, this clone turned up a few times. Its specificity is unknown. V lost 0 bases and J lost 5; bases outside the gene matches: 8. The CDR3 is 16 amino acids. The germline gives CDR1 SEHNR, CDR2 FQNEAQ (reference sequence). This rearrangement joins TRBV7-9 to TRBJ2-5; 8 positions agree with TRBD1. Source material: PBMCs. This sequence originates from a middle-aged woman in good health and CMV-seronegative. The CDR3 loop reads CASSLALGQGRETQYF. CDR3 coding DNA: TGTGCCAGCAGCTTAGCCTTAGGACAGGGACGTGAGACCCAGTACTTC.